Listed here are 25 T cell receptor beta chains from one sample, sequenced in a study of human T cells and chemical hapten exposure. TCRdb reprocessed the RACE reads via MiXCR and lists one record per CDR3 protein. Of 350,000 or so distinct CDR3 sequences in the sample, around 6.9% are singletons; the top ten hold 7% to 10%. Time point in this sample: patch test 1, 2 weeks after DPC sensitization. Treatment here: therapeutic diphenylcyclopropenone sensitization with weekly scalp DPC. Specimen: whole blood, collected in connection with sensitization to the hapten diphenylcyclopropenone (DPC). The receptors here all came from a young woman with alopecia areata. Some clones in this sample may be carry-over from other donors' samples.

This clonotype has a count of ten or more. The chain employs TRBV5-5 and TRBJ2-1, with D unresolved. The V and J ends lost 0 bases and 4 bases respectively, with 11 bases between them. Germline V gene data show CDR1 as SGHKS and CDR2 as YYEKEE (reference sequence). The CDR3 sequence is 15 residues long. The CDR3 reads CASSLVGGPYNEQFF. The CDR3 nucleotides read TGTGCCAGCAGCTTGGTGGGCGGCCCTTACAATGAGCAGTTCTTC.

This clonotype has at least ten counts. This chain joins TRBV19 and TRBJ1-5; the match to TRBD1 covers 7 bases. Trimming cost V 5 bases and J 4 bases; bases outside gene matches: 14. Germline-derived CDR1 and CDR2 are LNHDA and SQIVND (reference sequence). This CDR3 spans 17 amino acids. DNA for the CDR3: TGTGCCAGTAGTGACCTCAGGGGGTATACAACAAATCAGCCCCAGCATTTT. Its protein product is CASSDLRGYTTNQPQHF.

In its sample, this clonotype was seen a few times. The chain links TRBV12-3 or TRBV12-4 to TRBJ2-2; 9 positions match TRBD2. V lost 3 bases to trimming and J lost 4 bases; unmatched junction nucleotides: 6. This CDR3 contains 16 residues. CDR3 protein: CASSFLLAGSTGELFF. CDR3 DNA sequence: TGTGCCAGCAGTTTTCTCCTAGCGGGGTCCACCGGGGAGCTGTTTTTT.

This clonotype was found many times. Mismatch with germline at one junction end may stem from a read error. This chain uses TRBV18 with TRBJ2-3; D ambiguous. This CDR3 region has 13 residues. CDR1 KGHSH and CDR2 LQKENI come from the germline V gene. The CDR3 sequence: CASSPTVTDTQYF. Written as DNA, the CDR3 is TGCGCCAGCAGCCCGACCGTCACAGATACGCAGTATTTT. The full variable domain, in which reference TRBV18 and TRBJ2-3 provide the parts outside the CDR3, is NAGVMQNPRHLVRRRGQEARLRCSPMKGHSHVYWYRQLPEEGLKFMVYLQKENIIDESGMPKERFSAEFPKEGPSILRIQQVVRGDSAAYFCASSPTVTDTQYFGPGTRLTVL.

This clonotype was recorded a few times. The rearrangement links TRBV28 to TRBJ2-2; TRBD2 is a possible D gene (6 bases). Per germline, CDR1 MDHEN and CDR2 SYDVKM. Trimming left V 10 bases short and J 0 bases short, with 9 bases between. This CDR3 contains 13 residues. The CDR3 protein is CATRGTNTGELFF. For the CDR3, the DNA is TGTGCCACTCGCGGGACGAACACCGGGGAGCTGTTTTTT.

The sample holds many counts of this clonotype. This sequence joins TRBV6-5 and TRBJ2-2; 12 bases fit TRBD1. Germline lookup yields CDR1 MNHEY and CDR2 SVGAGI. The CDR3 spans 16 residues. The V gene end was trimmed by 7 bases and the J gene end by 7 bases; junction bases not matched to a gene: 10. CDR3 DNA sequence: TGTGCCAGCACCGCCGGGACAGGGGGCGCGGACGGGGAGCTGTTTTTT. Translated: CASTAGTGGADGELFF.

This clonotype was observed at least ten times. The J gene is TRBJ2-1, the V gene TRBV4-2; 8 bases line up with TRBD2. CDR3 length: 17 residues. The trim removed 4 bases at V and 1 base at J, leaving 9 bases unmatched. Germline V gene lookup returns CDR1 LGHNA and CDR2 YNFKEQ. The CDR3 loop reads CASSLTGTSGSYNEQFF. CDR3 nucleotide sequence: TGTGCCAGCAGCCTCACCGGGACTAGTGGGTCCTACAATGAGCAGTTCTTC.

The J gene is TRBJ1-4, the V gene TRBV29-1; TRBD1 aligns across 9 bases. The V and J ends lost 7 bases and 5 bases, in that order; junction bases with no gene match: 5. The CDR3 totals 13 residues. Germline CDR1 SQVTM, CDR2 ANQGSEA. DNA of the CDR3: TGCAGCGGCTCCGGGACAGGGAATGAAAAACTGTTTTTT. Translated: CSGSGTGNEKLFF.

This clonotype was found a few times. This rearrangement joins TRBV20-1 to TRBJ2-7; 9 nucleotides match TRBD1. The CDR3 loop spans 13 amino acids. The junction had 5 bases not matched to a gene; V was cut back by 6 bases and J by 2 bases. Germline V gene data show CDR1 as DFQATT and CDR2 as SNEGSKA (reference sequence). The CDR3 spells CSAPDRGTYEQYF. The CDR3 DNA reads as TGCAGTGCCCCGGACAGGGGAACCTACGAGCAGTACTTC.

This clonotype came up many times. The CDR3 DNA reads as TGTGCCAGCTTAGGAGGGACTAAGTTCACAGATACGCAGTATTTT. This sequence encodes CASLGGTKFTDTQYF. The genes are TRBV5-5 and TRBJ2-3, with 7 positions matching TRBD2. CDR1 and CDR2 from the germline V gene are SGHKS and YYEKEE (reference sequence). This CDR3 has 15 residues. The V and J ends lost 7 bases and 2 bases, in that order; junction bases with no gene match: 10. The variable domain in full, completed from reference TRBV5-5 and TRBJ2-3, reads DAGVTQSPTHLIKTRGQQVTLRCSPISGHKSVSWYQQVLGQGPQFIFQYYEKEERGRGNFPDRFSARQFPNYSSELNVNALLLGDSALYLCASLGGTKFTDTQYFGPGTRLTVL.

The chain carries TRBV27 and TRBJ1-1, with a tentative D call TRBD1 (5 bases). CDR1 and CDR2 (germline): MNHEY, SMNVEV (reference sequence). The CDR3 contains 13 residues. Trimming took off 11 bases at V and 0 bases at J, with 13 bases between the two ends. CDR3 in DNA: TGTGCCTCTACATCGACAGTGAACACTGAAGCTTTCTTT. Its translation is CASTSTVNTEAFF.

V gene TRBV7-2 combines with J gene TRBJ2-1, with 14 bases lining up with TRBD2. Germline-derived CDR1 and CDR2 are SGHTA and FQGNSA. This CDR3 contains 18 residues. V shed 3 bases, J shed 4 bases, and the junction held 8 bases outside the gene matches. CDR3 loop: CASSLGLAGDYGYNEQFF. DNA of the CDR3: TGTGCCAGCAGCTTGGGACTAGCGGGGGACTATGGGTACAATGAGCAGTTCTTC.

This clonotype has only a few counts. CDR3 DNA sequence: TGTGCCAGCAGCACACAGGGCGCCAACCTCCACACTGAAGCTTTCTTT. Translated, it gives CASSTQGANLHTEAFF. This rearrangement joins TRBV7-2 to TRBJ1-1; the D gene is possibly TRBD1 (6 bases). CDR3 length: 16 residues. V dropped 5 bases and J dropped 3 bases, with 19 bases sitting between them. Germline V gene sequence: CDR1 SGHTA, CDR2 FQGNSA.

This clonotype was observed a handful of times. The CDR3 here is CSVGTGRPTDTQYF. The DNA for the CDR3 is TGCAGCGTGGGGACAGGAAGACCCACAGATACGCAGTATTTT. The chain uses TRBV29-1 and TRBJ2-3, with 8 positions matching TRBD1. Germline assignment: CDR1 SQVTM and CDR2 ANQGSEA. J was trimmed by 2 bases and V by 6 bases; bases with no gene match: 7. The CDR3 spans 14 residues.

For the CDR3, the DNA is TGTGCCAGCAGTGACATTTGGAGTAATCAGCCCCAGCATTTT. Protein product: CASSDIWSNQPQHF. The chain carries TRBV6-1 and TRBJ1-5, with D unclear. V dropped 3 bases and J dropped 4 bases, with 10 bases sitting between them. This CDR3 is 14 amino acids long. CDR1 and CDR2 from the germline V gene are MNHNS and SASEGT.

This clonotype was picked up many times. The CDR3 DNA reads as TGCAGTGCTCCGGGGACGCCCCTGGGGGCCAACGTCCTGACTTTC. Its translation: CSAPGTPLGANVLTF. The V gene is TRBV20-1, the J gene TRBJ2-6; perhaps D is TRBD1 or TRBD2 (5 bases each). CDR3 length equals 15 residues. V lost 5 bases to trimming and J lost 4 bases, with 15 bases between them. Germline values: CDR1 DFQATT, CDR2 SNEGSKA (reference sequence).

This clonotype was observed a handful of times. At one boundary the junction diverges from the germline segment, which might be a read error. V gene TRBV20-1 combines with J gene TRBJ1-5, with no clear D. Germline V CDR1 and CDR2: DFQATT, SNEGSKA (reference sequence). This CDR3 contains 11 residues. The CDR3 sequence: CSASMNHPQHF. CDR3 DNA: TGCAGTGCTAGTATGAATCATCCCCAGCATTTT.

This clonotype was seen more than once but under ten times. The chain employs TRBV3-1 and TRBJ1-3; TRBD1 agrees at 7 bases. The CDR3 totals 16 residues. From germline, CDR1 is LGHDT and CDR2 YNNKEL (reference sequence). V shed 2 bases and J 4 bases; nucleotides not matched to a gene: 8. CDR3 region: CASSQFLRTGGNTIYF. The CDR3 region has the DNA TGTGCCAGCAGCCAATTCCTCCGGACAGGCGGAAACACCATATATTTT.

This sequence joins TRBV6-5 and TRBJ1-6; D might be TRBD1 (6 bases). The CDR3 sequence is 18 residues long. Deletions cut 2 bases from V and 0 bases from J, with 14 bases between. Germline CDR1 MNHEY, CDR2 SVGAGI. In DNA form, the CDR3 reads TGTGCCAGCAGTTACAGGGACAATTATGCCTCCTATAATTCACCCCTCCACTTT. This sequence encodes CASSYRDNYASYNSPLHF.

This clonotype was picked up many times. The chain recombines TRBV7-6 with TRBJ2-7; 8 bases align to TRBD1. Germline trimming cut 5 bases from V and 3 bases from J; bases unmatched to any gene: 9. From germline, CDR1 is SGHVS and CDR2 FNYEAQ. The CDR3 is 15 amino acids. This CDR3 reads CASSRGQGLFYEQYF. Here the CDR3 DNA reads TGTGCCAGCAGCAGAGGACAGGGTTTATTCTACGAGCAGTACTTC.

The chain carries TRBV6-2 or TRBV6-3 and TRBJ1-4; D not certain. CDR1 is MNHEY and CDR2 is SVGEGT in the germline V gene. The V and J ends lost 4 bases and 6 bases respectively, with 6 bases between them. The CDR3 sequence is 12 residues long. The CDR3 protein is CASSSPYEKLFF. The CDR3 coding sequence is TGTGCCAGCAGTTCCCCGTATGAAAAACTGTTTTTT.

The rearrangement uses TRBV4-3 and TRBJ2-2; maybe TRBD1 (6 bases). V was trimmed by 4 bases and J by 2 bases, leaving 11 bases between them. Germline V gives CDR1 LGHNA, CDR2 YSLEER. This CDR3 comprises 15 residues. CDR3: CASSPGTFNTGELFF. For the CDR3, the DNA is TGCGCCAGCAGCCCCGGGACATTCAACACCGGGGAGCTGTTTTTT.

This chain uses TRBV4-1 with TRBJ1-5, with D possibly TRBD1 on 5 matching bases. There are 14 residues in the CDR3. The germline CDR1 and CDR2 sequences are MGHRA and YSYEKL. V shed 6 bases and J shed 2 bases, with 11 bases lying between them. The DNA of the CDR3 is TGCGCCAGCAGGGACCTCAGGGGCAATCAGCCCCAGCATTTT. It specifies CASRDLRGNQPQHF.

J is TRBJ2-6 and V is TRBV12-3 or TRBV12-4, with a possible D match to TRBD1 (6 bases). Trimming left V 3 bases short and J 10 bases short, with 13 bases between. The CDR3 extends over 14 amino acids. The CDR3, as DNA: TGTGCCAGCAGTTTGTCTGGGGGCCAAAACGTCCTGACTTTC. Encoded protein: CASSLSGGQNVLTF.

The chain combines TRBV9 with TRBJ1-5; D might be TRBD1 (5 bases). CDR1 and CDR2 from the germline V gene are SGDLS and YYNGEE. The V end was cut by 4 bases, the J end by 7 bases, with 21 bases between. The CDR3 has 16 amino acids. DNA of the CDR3: TGTGCCAGCAGCCCACTAAGGGGCCCTATTTTACAGCCCCAGCATTTT. Protein product: CASSPLRGPILQPQHF.